A selection of T cell receptor beta chains follows, all from one sample in a study of T cells after posttransplantation cyclophosphamide. Sequenced by immunoSEQ multiplex PCR; TCRdb stores in-frame clones only, minus some. The profile covers 20,000 to 25,000 clones, none occurring a single time. Sequenced material: PBMCs, taken after allogeneic stem cell transplant with posttransplant cyclophosphamide. The receptors derive from a male patient aged 18-30 years who received an allogeneic stem cell transplant from a related donor, was CMV-positive, and had no GVHD. Part of the T cells may come from the graft donor. The CDR3 runs from the conserved cysteine through the conserved F or W. A D gene is named only where the DNA matches it firmly. Clone size is not always given. Where it is, it says once, few, many or a class for expanded clones.

length: 10
D: NA
J: TRBJ2-7
size: many
V: TRBV20-1
CDR3: CSAKDFVQYF
DNA: TGCAGTGCTAAGGACTTTGTGCAGTACTTC

length: 16
D: NA
J: TRBJ2-4
size: many
V: TRBV19
CDR3: CASSIDGSWAKNIQYF
DNA: TGTGCCAGTAGTATAGATGGGAGTTGGGCCAAAAACATTCAGTACTTC

length: 11
D: NA
J: TRBJ2-1
size: many
V: TRBV20-1
CDR3: CSAGETTYQFF
DNA: TGCAGTGCTGGGGAGACTACATATCAGTTCTTC

length: 18
D: TRBD2
J: TRBJ2-1
size: many
V: TRBV19
CDR3: CASSKVGTSLSSYNEQFF
DNA: TGTGCCAGTAGTAAGGTCGGGACTAGCCTCTCCTCCTACAATGAGCAGTTCTTC

length: 15
D: TRBD1
J: TRBJ1-5
size: many
V: TRBV6-6
CDR3: CASSAPGGVGQPQHF
DNA: TGTGCCAGCAGTGCTCCAGGGGGAGTTGGTCAGCCCCAGCATTTT

length: 15
D: TRBD2
J: TRBJ2-2
size: many
V: TRBV29-1
CDR3: CSVERLAGGTGELFF
DNA: TGCAGCGTTGAACGTCTAGCGGGGGGGACCGGGGAGCTGTTTTTT

length: 14
D: TRBD1
J: TRBJ1-2
size: many
V: TRBV7-9
CDR3: CASTGTGGKSGYTF
DNA: TGTGCCAGCACCGGGACAGGGGGAAAGTCTGGCTACACCTTC

length: 14
D: NA
J: TRBJ1-4
size: many
V: TRBV5-6
CDR3: CASSFQGLSEKLFF
DNA: TGTGCCAGCAGCTTCCAGGGACTTAGCGAAAAACTGTTTTTT

length: 14
D: TRBD1
J: TRBJ1-2
size: many
V: TRBV19
CDR3: CATSPGTGNYGYTF
DNA: TGTGCCACTAGTCCCGGGACAGGGAACTATGGCTACACCTTC

length: 16
D: NA
J: TRBJ2-5
size: few
V: TRBV2
CDR3: CASRRGLPNLSETQYF
DNA: TGTGCCAGCAGAAGAGGACTACCAAATTTAAGCGAGACCCAGTACTTC

length: 23
D: NA
J: TRBJ1-6
size: many
V: TRBV9
CDR3: CASSPYPEPPRQTQSSYNSPLHF
DNA: TGTGCCAGCAGCCCCTACCCCGAGCCCCCCCGACAGACCCAGAGCTCCTATAATTCACCCCTCCACTTT

length: 17
D: NA
J: TRBJ2-4
size: few
V: TRBV29-1
CDR3: CSVAGRGQRLAKNIQYF
DNA: TGCAGCGTTGCGGGGCGTGGACAGAGACTAGCCAAAAACATTCAGTACTTC

length: 17
D: TRBD1
J: TRBJ2-2
size: many
V: TRBV5-1
CDR3: CASSTRTGGLNTGELFF
DNA: TGCGCCAGCAGCACCAGGACAGGGGGCCTCAACACCGGGGAGCTGTTTTTT

length: 15
D: NA
J: TRBJ2-7
size: few
V: TRBV7-9
CDR3: CASSLNPGWSYEQYF
DNA: TGTGCCAGCAGCTTAAACCCAGGGTGGTCCTACGAGCAGTACTTC

length: 15
D: NA
J: TRBJ2-3
size: many
V: TRBV11-3
CDR3: CASSFGLVTTDTQYF
DNA: TGTGCCAGCAGCTTCGGCTTAGTGACAACAGATACGCAGTATTTT

length: 15
D: NA
J: TRBJ2-3
size: many
V: TRBV9
CDR3: CASSVGGSGTDTQYF
DNA: TGTGCCAGCAGCGTAGGAGGCTCCGGCACAGATACGCAGTATTTT

length: 15
D: NA
J: TRBJ2-5
size: many
V: TRBV30
CDR3: CAWSVTRRYQETQYF
DNA: TGTGCCTGGAGTGTCACTCGGAGGTACCAAGAGACCCAGTACTTC

length: 14
D: NA
J: TRBJ2-7
size: many
V: TRBV27
CDR3: CASGPRGVTYEQYF
DNA: TGTGCCAGCGGGCCCCGGGGTGTGACCTACGAGCAGTACTTC

length: 15
D: NA
J: TRBJ2-7
size: many
V: TRBV11-2
CDR3: CASSLWDFGNYEQYF
DNA: TGTGCCAGCAGCCTTTGGGACTTCGGAAACTACGAGCAGTACTTC

length: 15
D: NA
J: TRBJ1-4
size: many
V: TRBV28
CDR3: CASSLLASPGEKLFF
DNA: TGTGCCAGCAGTTTGTTGGCCTCACCAGGTGAAAAACTGTTTTTT

length: 14
D: TRBD2
J: TRBJ2-1
size: many
V: TRBV19
CDR3: CASSWTSTYNEQFF
DNA: TGTGCCAGTAGTTGGACTAGTACCTACAATGAGCAGTTCTTC

length: 13
D: TRBD1
J: TRBJ1-2
size: many
V: TRBV6-5
CDR3: CASSTGTGLGYTF
DNA: TGTGCCAGCAGTACTGGGACAGGGCTAGGCTACACCTTC

length: 14
D: NA
J: TRBJ2-5
size: many
V: TRBV5-4
CDR3: CASSLSGIEETQYF
DNA: TGTGCCAGCAGCTTGTCAGGGATTGAGGAGACCCAGTACTTC

length: 16
D: TRBD2
J: TRBJ2-1
size: NA
V: TRBV25-1
CDR3: CASSERGLAGGNEQFF
DNA: TGTGCCAGCAGTGAACGCGGACTAGCGGGAGGAAATGAGCAGTTCTTC

length: 14
D: NA
J: TRBJ2-3
size: many
V: TRBV28
CDR3: CASSFSQGTDTQYF
DNA: TGTGCCAGCAGTTTTTCCCAGGGCACAGATACGCAGTATTTT

length: 14
D: NA
J: TRBJ2-3
size: many
V: TRBV15
CDR3: CATSRVSQGDTQYF
DNA: TGTGCCACCAGCAGAGTTTCGCAGGGGGATACGCAGTATTTT

length: 14
D: NA
J: TRBJ2-7
size: many
V: TRBV2
CDR3: CASSELVLDYEQYF
DNA: TGTGCCAGCAGTGAATTGGTACTTGACTACGAGCAGTACTTC

length: 16
D: TRBD2
J: TRBJ2-3
size: many
V: TRBV5-1
CDR3: CASSSLTSGRTDTQYF
DNA: TGCGCCAGCAGCTCCCTCACTAGCGGGAGAACAGATACGCAGTATTTT

length: 16
D: TRBD1
J: TRBJ2-1
size: many
V: TRBV5-1
CDR3: CASSTRQGTNYNEQFF
DNA: TGCGCCAGCAGCACTCGACAGGGAACAAACTACAATGAGCAGTTCTTC

length: 16
D: NA
J: TRBJ2-3
size: many
V: TRBV5-1
CDR3: CASSVTGHSGTDTQYF
DNA: TGCGCCAGCAGCGTAACGGGACACTCGGGCACAGATACGCAGTATTTT

length: 12
D: NA
J: TRBJ2-5
size: many
V: TRBV11-2
CDR3: CASKPGGETQYF
DNA: TGTGCCAGCAAGCCGGGGGGCGAGACCCAGTACTTC

length: 17
D: TRBD2
J: TRBJ2-3
size: few
V: TRBV15
CDR3: CATSRDLAGGTQNTQYF
DNA: TGTGCCACCAGCAGAGATCTTGCGGGGGGGACACAAAATACGCAGTATTTT

length: 15
D: TRBD1
J: TRBJ2-7
size: many
V: TRBV28
CDR3: CASSSTRQGVGEQYF
DNA: TGTGCCAGCAGCTCGACTCGACAGGGCGTCGGGGAGCAGTACTTC

length: 15
D: TRBD1
J: TRBJ1-2
size: many
V: TRBV2
CDR3: CASSSRQGKSYDYTF
DNA: TGTGCCAGCAGTTCCCGACAGGGCAAGTCGTATGACTACACCTTC

length: 18
D: TRBD2
J: TRBJ2-2
size: many
V: TRBV4-1
CDR3: CASSPSGGTFANTGELFF
DNA: TGCGCCAGCAGCCCTAGCGGGGGCACGTTCGCGAACACCGGGGAGCTGTTTTTT

length: 13
D: NA
J: TRBJ2-7
size: many
V: TRBV19
CDR3: CASTASGINEQYF
DNA: TGTGCCAGTACAGCCAGCGGCATAAACGAGCAGTACTTC